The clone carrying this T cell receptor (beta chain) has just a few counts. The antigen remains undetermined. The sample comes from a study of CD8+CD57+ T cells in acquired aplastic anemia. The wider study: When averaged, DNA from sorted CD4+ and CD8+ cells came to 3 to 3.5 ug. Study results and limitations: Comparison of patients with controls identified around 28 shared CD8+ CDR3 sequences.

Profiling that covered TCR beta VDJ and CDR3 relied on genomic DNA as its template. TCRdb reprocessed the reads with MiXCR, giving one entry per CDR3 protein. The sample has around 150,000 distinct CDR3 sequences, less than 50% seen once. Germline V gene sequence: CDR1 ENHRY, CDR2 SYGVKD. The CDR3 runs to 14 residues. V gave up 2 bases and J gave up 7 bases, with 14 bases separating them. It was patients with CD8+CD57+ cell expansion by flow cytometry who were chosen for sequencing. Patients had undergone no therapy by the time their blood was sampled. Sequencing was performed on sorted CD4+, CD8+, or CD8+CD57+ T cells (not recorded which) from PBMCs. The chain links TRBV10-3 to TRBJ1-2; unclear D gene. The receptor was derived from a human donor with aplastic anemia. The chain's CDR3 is CAISELGSVSGYTF. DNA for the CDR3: TGTGCCATCAGTGAGCTGGGCAGTGTTTCTGGCTACACCTTC.